Listed below are T cell receptor beta chains from one sample, sequenced in a study of T cells expressing NK-cell markers. TCRdb re-called the 5' RACE reads; one entry per CDR3 protein, DNA not given. The ten most abundant clones cover approximately 3.6% of a sample with 500,000 to 700,000 distinct CDR3 sequences. Source material: blood T cells: a sorted CD56 or NKG2C T cell subset, CD4+ or CD8+ T cells, or bulk PBMC T cells (not recorded which). Receptors originate from a man between 18 and 35 years old in good health. The CDR3 runs from the conserved cysteine through the conserved F or W.

V: TRBV7-2
J: TRBJ1-5
CDR3: CASSYRDGNQPQHF

V: TRBV15
J: TRBJ2-1
CDR3: CATSRDMLAGVMHEQFF

V: TRBV6-5
J: TRBJ2-5
CDR3: CASSTQGRAQETQYF

V: TRBV20-1
J: TRBJ2-7
CDR3: CSASPRDYEQYF

V: TRBV7-8
J: TRBJ2-5
CDR3: CASSHIVAGDVGETQYF

V: TRBV4-1
J: TRBJ2-2
CDR3: CASSQNSANTGELFF

V: TRBV6-4
J: TRBJ2-5
CDR3: CASSRGIGETQYF

V: TRBV11-2
J: TRBJ1-1
CDR3: CASSLNRLNTEAFF

V: TRBV20-1
J: TRBJ1-4
CDR3: CSARRQTATNEKLFF

V: TRBV19
J: TRBJ2-3
CDR3: CASSMGGLAADTQYF

V: TRBV4-1
J: TRBJ2-5
CDR3: CASSQKGEWFMSGETQYF

V: TRBV18
J: TRBJ1-5
CDR3: CASSPDRGYSNQPQHF

V: TRBV7-9
J: TRBJ2-1
CDR3: CASSWYGTGTYNEQFF

V: TRBV11-2
J: TRBJ2-3
CDR3: CASSSGTSGRGNTQYF

V: TRBV20-1
J: TRBJ2-7
CDR3: CSAREIGTIYEQYF

V: TRBV28
J: TRBJ2-1
CDR3: CASSLSGTQFF

V: TRBV4-2
J: TRBJ2-3
CDR3: CASSPDPASESTDTQYF

V: TRBV12-3/TRBV12-4
J: TRBJ2-3
CDR3: CASRKALEPSTQYF